This TCR beta chain came from a study of T cell responses to AZD1222 COVID-19 vaccine. Whole-study findings and limits: After the peak T cell response, and only then, were repertoires sampled. Spike-specific TCR repertoires showed rising breadth and depth after two AZD1222 doses. Donors were mostly white British, more females; clonal diversity possibly underestimated.

V lost 0 bases, J lost 7 bases, and 4 bases stayed unmatched. Germline V CDR1 and CDR2: SGHNT, YYREEE (reference sequence). The CDR3 sequence is 15 residues long. In regard to this clone: Its antigen is undetermined.

Method: immunoSEQ multiplex PCR; TCRdb's copy keeps in-frame clones and lacks some. The repertoire holds 100,000 to 150,000 clones, with approximately 88% as singletons. The sample consisted of peripheral blood, taken on day 0 of AZD1222 vaccination. This TCR was recovered from an adult in good health. The chain recombines TRBV5-4 with TRBJ1-6, with 7 bases aligning to TRBD1. In nucleotides, the CDR3 is TGTGCCAGCAGCTTGGAGGGGGCGCGGAATTCACCCCTCCACTTT. It translates to CASSLEGARNSPLHF.